Listed below are T cell receptor beta chains from one sample, sequenced in a study of blood T cell repertoires in COVID-19. Clones were read by immunoSEQ multiplex PCR, and TCRdb kept only the in-frame ones, dropping some. Found here are 200,000 to 250,000 clones, roughly 86% of them singletons; the top ten hold roughly 12%. The sequenced material came from peripheral blood. The receptor source for this set is a woman aged 40 to 50 with acute or convalescent COVID-19. Each CDR3 is given with its conserved first and last residue. The D gene is left open where the match is weak. The size entry is marked missing in some rows and otherwise reads once, few, many or a size class.

clone_size	v_call	d_call	j_call	cdr3_nt	cdr3_aa
NA	TRBV30	NA	TRBJ1-4	TGTGCCTGGAGTGTCGGGTACCGATCAACTAATGAAAAACTGTTTTTT	CAWSVGYRSTNEKLFF
NA	TRBV7-9	TRBD1	TRBJ2-3	TGTGCCAGCAGCTTAGCTGGGGACAGGGCCACAGATACGCAGTATTTT	CASSLAGDRATDTQYF
NA	TRBV5-1	TRBD2	TRBJ2-7	TGCGCCAGCAGCGAGACTAGCGGGGGGTACTACGAGCAGTACTTC	CASSETSGGYYEQYF
NA	TRBV7-9	NA	TRBJ1-5	TGTGCCAGCAGCTTAGACTCAAGCAATCAGCCCCAGCATTTT	CASSLDSSNQPQHF
few	TRBV30	NA	TRBJ1-4	TGTGCCTGGAGTGTTACAGGCTGGGAGGTTAATGAAAAACTGTTTTTT	CAWSVTGWEVNEKLFF
NA	TRBV6-4	NA	TRBJ1-2	TGTGCCAGCAGTGACTCTTCAGGATTATATGGCTACACCTTC	CASSDSSGLYGYTF
few	TRBV28	TRBD2	TRBJ2-1	TGTGCCAGCAGTCTGGGACTAGCGGGGTACAATGAGCAGTTCTTC	CASSLGLAGYNEQFF
NA	TRBV7-8	NA	TRBJ1-2	TGTGCCAGCAGCTTAAGGACAGTAGACTATGGCTACACCTTC	CASSLRTVDYGYTF
NA	TRBV4-3	TRBD2	TRBJ2-7	TGCGCCAGCAGCCAAGACCCACTAGCGGGACTGGATAGGTACTTC	CASSQDPLAGLDRYF
NA	TRBV4-1	TRBD1	TRBJ2-5	TGCGCCAGCAGCCAAGCCGGGACAGGGATTGAGACCCAGTACTTC	CASSQAGTGIETQYF
NA	TRBV11-2	NA	TRBJ2-2	TGTGCCAGCAGCGTAGTCACTGCGGACACCGGGGAGCTGTTTTTT	CASSVVTADTGELFF
NA	TRBV5-6	NA	TRBJ2-5	TGTGCCAGCAGCTTGCCGGGGGGCGCGGGGGAAGAGACCCAGTACTTC	CASSLPGGAGEETQYF
few	TRBV10-2	NA	TRBJ2-7	TGCGCCAGCAGTTTTTCCCGACAGTCCTACGAGCAGTACTTC	CASSFSRQSYEQYF
NA	TRBV7-8	TRBD1	TRBJ1-1	TGTGCCAGCAGCCAGGGGGCGGTCACTGAAGCTTTCTTT	CASSQGAVTEAFF
NA	TRBV2	NA	TRBJ1-2	TGTGCCAGCGGCACAGGGAAAGGGAACTATGGCTACACCTTC	CASGTGKGNYGYTF
NA	TRBV19	NA	TRBJ1-1	TGTGCCAGTAGTATCGGACAGTTCGGAGCTTTCTTT	CASSIGQFGAFF
NA	TRBV5-1	TRBD1	TRBJ2-2	TGCGCCAGCAGCTTGGCTCGAGGACAGGGAATCACCGGGGAGCTGTTTTTT	CASSLARGQGITGELFF
once	TRBV11-2	TRBD1	TRBJ1-3	TGTGCCAGCAGCTACTGGGACAGGCCCTCTGGAAACACCATATATTTT	CASSYWDRPSGNTIYF
NA	TRBV2	NA	TRBJ2-3	TGTGCCAGCACACGCCAGGGGAAGGATACGCAGTATTTT	CASTRQGKDTQYF
NA	TRBV6-5	NA	TRBJ1-4	TGTGCCAGCAGTCGGGAAAAACTGTTTTTT	CASSREKLFF
NA	TRBV7-8	NA	TRBJ1-2	TGTGCCAGCAGCTTAGGGACAGCTCTCGGACATGGCTACACCTTC	CASSLGTALGHGYTF
NA	TRBV10-3	NA	TRBJ2-7	TGTGCCATCAGTGTCAGCGGCAGCTCCTACGAGCAGTACTTC	CAISVSGSSYEQYF
NA	TRBV9	TRBD2	TRBJ2-3	TGTGCCAGCAGCGCCCGACTAGCGGTCACAGATACGCAGTATTTT	CASSARLAVTDTQYF
few	TRBV18	NA	TRBJ1-2	TGTGCCAGCACAACCAGTGCCAACTATGGCTACACCTTC	CASTTSANYGYTF
NA	TRBV30	NA	TRBJ2-3	TGTGCCTGGGAGAATAGACAGGCCAAAGGGGATACGCAGTATTTT	CAWENRQAKGDTQYF
NA	TRBV5-5	TRBD1	TRBJ2-3	TGTGCCAGCAGCCGCTGGGACAGGGGGCAAACAGATACGCAGTATTTT	CASSRWDRGQTDTQYF
NA	TRBV11-2	TRBD2	TRBJ2-1	TGTGCCAGCAGAACACCCGGGCGGGGGGGGCCGGGTGAGCAGTTCTTC	CASRTPGRGGPGEQFF